This T cell receptor (beta chain) came from a study of blood T cell repertoires in COVID-19. For the study at large: Donors in the United States, Italy and Spain gave samples during acute or convalescent COVID-19. Sources were T cells, B-cell-depleted T cells, or PBMCs; the material itself was cDNA or gDNA.

Authors' methods: Reference gene primer amplification gave nucleated cell count estimates. Data came from immunoSEQ multiplex PCR; TCRdb stores just in-frame clones and leaves some out. V and J calls plus clone size are reproduced from that table; the DNA served to infer D and trimming. The sample contains 53,000 or so clones, around nine tenths of which appear only once. This CDR3 contains 17 residues. CDR1 is LGHDT and CDR2 is YNNKEL in the germline V gene (reference sequence). The V end lost 2 bases, the J end lost 4 bases, and 18 bases lay between the germline ends. The clonotype comes from a human donor in a cohort sampled during active COVID-19. The sequenced sample consisted of peripheral blood. This chain uses TRBV3-1 (or the pseudogene TRBV3-2) with TRBJ1-3, with a tentative D call TRBD1 (5 bases). The CDR3 protein is CASSQPWEAGRGNTIYF. The CDR3 nucleotides are TGTGCCAGCAGCCAACCTTGGGAGGCAGGGCGAGGAAACACCATATATTTT.